This paragraph covers one T cell receptor (beta chain) sequence. Antigen unknown. Data came from immunoSEQ multiplex PCR; TCRdb stores just in-frame clones and leaves some out. The sample lists about 160,000 clones, approximately 92% occurring once. This sample was taken from a study of T cell responses to AZD1222 COVID-19 vaccine. The CDR3 extends over 15 amino acids. V lost 1 base, J lost 5 bases, and 3 bases stayed unmatched. Germline CDR1 SGHTA, CDR2 FQGNSA. Study-wide results and caveats: Compared with day 0, the breadth and depth of the Spike-specific TCR repertoire rose significantly after two doses of AZD1222.

This TCR derives from an adult who received the AZD1222 COVID-19 vaccine. The source material was peripheral blood, sampled 28 days after the second AZD1222 dose. The J gene is TRBJ2-1, the V gene TRBV7-2; TRBD2 matches 9 bases. The CDR3 spells CASSLGLAGNNEQFF. The DNA for the CDR3 is TGTGCCAGCAGCTTAGGGCTAGCGGGGAACAATGAGCAGTTCTTC.